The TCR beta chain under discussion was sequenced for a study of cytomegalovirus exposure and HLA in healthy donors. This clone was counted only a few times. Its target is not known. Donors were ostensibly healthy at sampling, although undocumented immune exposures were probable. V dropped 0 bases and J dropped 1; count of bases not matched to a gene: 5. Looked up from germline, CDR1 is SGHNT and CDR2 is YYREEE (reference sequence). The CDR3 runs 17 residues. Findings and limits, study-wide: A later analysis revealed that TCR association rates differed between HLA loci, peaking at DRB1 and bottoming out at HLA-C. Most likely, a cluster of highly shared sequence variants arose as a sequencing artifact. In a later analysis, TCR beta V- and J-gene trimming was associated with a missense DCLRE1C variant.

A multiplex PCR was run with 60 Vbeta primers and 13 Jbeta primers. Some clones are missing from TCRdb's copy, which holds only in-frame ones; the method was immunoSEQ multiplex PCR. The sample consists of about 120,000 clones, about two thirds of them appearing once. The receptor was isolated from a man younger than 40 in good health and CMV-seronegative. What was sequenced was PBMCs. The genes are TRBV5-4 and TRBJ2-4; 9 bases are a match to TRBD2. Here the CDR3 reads CASSLAKRGVAKNIQYF. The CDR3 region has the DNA TGTGCCAGCAGCTTGGCCAAGCGGGGGGTTGCCAAAAACATTCAGTACTTC.